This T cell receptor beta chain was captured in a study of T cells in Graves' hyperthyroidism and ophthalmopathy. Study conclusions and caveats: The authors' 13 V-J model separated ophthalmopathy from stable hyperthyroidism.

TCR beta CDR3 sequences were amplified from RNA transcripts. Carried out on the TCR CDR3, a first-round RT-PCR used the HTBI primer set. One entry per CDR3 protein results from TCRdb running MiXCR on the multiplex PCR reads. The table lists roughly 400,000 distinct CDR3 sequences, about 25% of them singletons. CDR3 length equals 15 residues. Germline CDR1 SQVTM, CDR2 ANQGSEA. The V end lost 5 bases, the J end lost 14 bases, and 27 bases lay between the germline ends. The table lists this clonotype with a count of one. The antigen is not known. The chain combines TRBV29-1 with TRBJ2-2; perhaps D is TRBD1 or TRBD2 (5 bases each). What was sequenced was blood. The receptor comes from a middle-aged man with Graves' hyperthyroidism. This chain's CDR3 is CSVSPSTGQPGKLFF. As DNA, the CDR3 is TGCAGCGTTTCCCCGTCTACAGGCCAGCCGGGGAAACTGTTTTTT.